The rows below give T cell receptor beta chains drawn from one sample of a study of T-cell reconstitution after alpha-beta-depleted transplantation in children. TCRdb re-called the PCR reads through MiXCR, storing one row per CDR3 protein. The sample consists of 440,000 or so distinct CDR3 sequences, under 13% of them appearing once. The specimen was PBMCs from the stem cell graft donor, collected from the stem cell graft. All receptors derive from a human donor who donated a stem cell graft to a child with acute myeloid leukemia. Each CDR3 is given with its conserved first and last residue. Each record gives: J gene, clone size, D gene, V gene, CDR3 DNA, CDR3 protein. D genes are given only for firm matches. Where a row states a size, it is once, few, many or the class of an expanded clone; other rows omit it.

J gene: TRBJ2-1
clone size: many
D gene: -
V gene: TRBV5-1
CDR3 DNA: TGCGCCAGTAAGACAGGTAATGAGCAGTTCTTC
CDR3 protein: CASKTGNEQFF

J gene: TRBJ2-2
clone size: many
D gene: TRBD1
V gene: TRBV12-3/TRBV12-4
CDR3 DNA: TGTGCCAGCAGCTTTCAGGGGGCCACCGGGGAGCTGTTTTTT
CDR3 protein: CASSFQGATGELFF

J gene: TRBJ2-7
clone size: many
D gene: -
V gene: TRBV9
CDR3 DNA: TGTGCCAGCAGCGTAGCGAGTAGCTCCTACGAGCAGTACTTC
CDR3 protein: CASSVASSSYEQYF

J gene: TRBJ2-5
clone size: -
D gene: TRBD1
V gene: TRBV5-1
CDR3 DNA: TGCGCCAGCAGCTTGGGGGGACAGGGCTCAGAGACCCAGTACTTC
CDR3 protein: CASSLGGQGSETQYF

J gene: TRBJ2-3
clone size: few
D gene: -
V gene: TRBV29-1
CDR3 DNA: TGCAGCGTTGACTCGGCAGATACGCAGTATTTT
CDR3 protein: CSVDSADTQYF

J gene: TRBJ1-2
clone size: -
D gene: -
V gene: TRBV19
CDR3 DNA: TGTGCCAGCGGACAGCCGTACTATGGCTACACCTTC
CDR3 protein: CASGQPYYGYTF

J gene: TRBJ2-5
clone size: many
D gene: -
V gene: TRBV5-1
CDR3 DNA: TGCGCCAGCAGCTTGTCCGCCAGGGCCCAAGAGACCCAGTACTTC
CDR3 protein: CASSLSARAQETQYF

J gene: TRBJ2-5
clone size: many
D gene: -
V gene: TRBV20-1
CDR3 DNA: TGCAGTGCTAGAGAACCTCTAGTCTCCGAGACCCAGTACTTC
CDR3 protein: CSAREPLVSETQYF

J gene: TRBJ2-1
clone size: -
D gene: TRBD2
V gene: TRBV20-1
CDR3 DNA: TGCAGCGTACTAGCGGAGGTCTACAATGAGCAGTTCTTC
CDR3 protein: CSVLAEVYNEQFF

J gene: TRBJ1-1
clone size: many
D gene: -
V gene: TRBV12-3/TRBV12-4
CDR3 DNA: TGTGCCAGCATCACAACAGGGTACACTGAAGCTTTCTTT
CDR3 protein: CASITTGYTEAFF

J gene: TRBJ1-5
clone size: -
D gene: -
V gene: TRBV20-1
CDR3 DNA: TGCAGTGCTATTAGGCCCGGGGCCGAAAATCAGCCCCAGCATTTT
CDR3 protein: CSAIRPGAENQPQHF

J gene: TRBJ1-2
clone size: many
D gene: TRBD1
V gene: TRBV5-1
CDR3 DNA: TGCGCCAGCAGCCCTGGACAGGTTGAAGGGGGCTACACCTTC
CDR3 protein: CASSPGQVEGGYTF

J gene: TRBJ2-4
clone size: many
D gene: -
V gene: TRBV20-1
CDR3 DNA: TGCAGTGCTAGAGATGAGCGGCGCGGTCGGGGTGACATTCAGTACTTC
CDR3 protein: CSARDERRGRGDIQYF

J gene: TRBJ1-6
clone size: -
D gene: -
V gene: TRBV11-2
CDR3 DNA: TGTGCCAGCAGCTTAGGACTCTCAGCAGCTCCCGTGTGGGGTAATTCACCCCTCCACTTT
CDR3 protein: CASSLGLSAAPVWGNSPLHF

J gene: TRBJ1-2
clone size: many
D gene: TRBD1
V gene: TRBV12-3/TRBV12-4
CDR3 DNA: TGTGCCAGCAGCCTACGTCGGGACAGCTATGGCTACACCTTC
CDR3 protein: CASSLRRDSYGYTF

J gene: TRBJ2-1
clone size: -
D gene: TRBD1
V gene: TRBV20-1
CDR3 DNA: TGCAGTGCTGGCACCGGGACAGAGTCCTACAATGACCAGTTCTTC
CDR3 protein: CSAGTGTESYNDQFF

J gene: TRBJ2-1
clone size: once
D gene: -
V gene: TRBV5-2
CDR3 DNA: TGTGCCAGCAGGCACAGCGGGAGATCCTACAATGAGCAGTTCTTC
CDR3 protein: CASRHSGRSYNEQFF

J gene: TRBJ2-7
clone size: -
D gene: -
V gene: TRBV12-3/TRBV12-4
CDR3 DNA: TGTGCCAGCAGTTGGGGCAGCGTGGAGAGCGAGCAGTACTTC
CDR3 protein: CASSWGSVESEQYF

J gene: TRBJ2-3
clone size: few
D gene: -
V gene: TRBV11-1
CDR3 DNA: TGTGCCAGCAGTTACCTCGCGGGGAACAACGGGGATACGCAGTATTTT
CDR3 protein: CASSYLAGNNGDTQYF

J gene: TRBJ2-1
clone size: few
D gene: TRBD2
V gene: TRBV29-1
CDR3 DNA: TGCAGCGTTGAGCGGCTCGGGGGGTTGAATGAGCAGTTCTTC
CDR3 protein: CSVERLGGLNEQFF

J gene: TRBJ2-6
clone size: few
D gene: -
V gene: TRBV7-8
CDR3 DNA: TGTGCCAGCAGCTTGGCCCCATGGGGGCTCGGTGAATCGGTGGCCAACGTCCTGACTTTC
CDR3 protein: CASSLAPWGLGESVANVLTF

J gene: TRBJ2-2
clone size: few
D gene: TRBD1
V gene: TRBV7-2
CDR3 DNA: TGTGCCAGCAGCTCCGGGACAGGGGCCGGGGAGCTGTTTTTT
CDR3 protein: CASSSGTGAGELFF

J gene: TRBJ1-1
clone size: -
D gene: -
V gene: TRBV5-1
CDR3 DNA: TGCGCCAGCAGCGAACAGGGAAGGGACACTGAAGCTTTCTTT
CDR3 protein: CASSEQGRDTEAFF

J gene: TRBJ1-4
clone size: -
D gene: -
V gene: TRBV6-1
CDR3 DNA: TGTGCCAGCAGTGATGGAACAGGACAGGAAAAACTGTTTTTT
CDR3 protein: CASSDGTGQEKLFF

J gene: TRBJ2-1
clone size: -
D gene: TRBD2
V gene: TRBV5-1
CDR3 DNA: TGCGCCAGCAGCTTCATTAGCGGGGGGGCGGGTGAGCAGTTCTTC
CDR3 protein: CASSFISGGAGEQFF

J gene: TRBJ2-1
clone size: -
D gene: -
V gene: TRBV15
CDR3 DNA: TGTGCCACCAGCAGAGGTGGGCGGAACTACAATGAGCAGTTCTTC
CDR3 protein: CATSRGGRNYNEQFF

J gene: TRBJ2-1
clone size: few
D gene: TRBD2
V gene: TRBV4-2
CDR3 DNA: TGTGCCAGCAGCCAGCAAGGGACTAGCGGCCTCAATGAGCAGTTCTTC
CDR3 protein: CASSQQGTSGLNEQFF

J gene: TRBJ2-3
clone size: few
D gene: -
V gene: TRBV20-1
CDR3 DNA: TGCAGTGCTAGGACCAGCACAGATACGCAGTATTTT
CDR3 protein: CSARTSTDTQYF

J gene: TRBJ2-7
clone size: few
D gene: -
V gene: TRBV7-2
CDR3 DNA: TGTGCCAGCAGCTCGGTACTAGATCGAGAGCTCTCCTACGAGCAGTACTTC
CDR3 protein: CASSSVLDRELSYEQYF

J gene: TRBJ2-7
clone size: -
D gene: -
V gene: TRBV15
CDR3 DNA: TGTGCCACCAGCAGAGATCTATCCGGGACTGCTCTGGGCGAGCAGTACTTC
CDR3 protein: CATSRDLSGTALGEQYF

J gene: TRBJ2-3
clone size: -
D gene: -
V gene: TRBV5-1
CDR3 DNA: TGCGCCAGCAGCTTGTCCCCGAATACGCAGTATTTT
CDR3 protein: CASSLSPNTQYF

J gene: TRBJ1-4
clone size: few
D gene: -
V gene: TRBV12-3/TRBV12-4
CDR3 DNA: TGTGCCAGCAGACCTCCAGGGTCCTCTAATGAAAAACTGTTTTTT
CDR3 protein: CASRPPGSSNEKLFF

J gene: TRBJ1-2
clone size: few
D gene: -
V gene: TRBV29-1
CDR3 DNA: TGCAGCGTTGCAGATTACTATGGCTACACCTTC
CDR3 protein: CSVADYYGYTF

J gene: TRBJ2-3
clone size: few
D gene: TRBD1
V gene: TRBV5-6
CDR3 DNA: TGTGCCAGCAGCTCCGACGGGGCAGGGGACAGAGATACGCAGTATTTT
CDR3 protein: CASSSDGAGDRDTQYF

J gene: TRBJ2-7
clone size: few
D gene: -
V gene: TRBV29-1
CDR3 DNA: TGCAGCGTTGAAGATGTGGGCAGGGGCCCCTACGAGCAGTACTTC
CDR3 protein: CSVEDVGRGPYEQYF

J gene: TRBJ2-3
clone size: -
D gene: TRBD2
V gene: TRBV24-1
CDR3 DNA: TGTGCCACCAGTGAAAGCGGGAGGGCCCGAGATACGCAGTATTTT
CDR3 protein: CATSESGRARDTQYF

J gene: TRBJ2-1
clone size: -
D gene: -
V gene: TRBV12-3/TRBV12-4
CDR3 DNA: TGTGCCAGCAGGGGACAAACAGAGGGTGAGCAGTTCTTC
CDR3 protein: CASRGQTEGEQFF